The 8 T cell receptor beta chains below were found in one sample sequenced in a study of T cell responses to AZD1222 COVID-19 vaccine. Sequenced by immunoSEQ multiplex PCR; TCRdb stores in-frame clones only, minus some. The table shows 150,000 to 200,000 clones, with around 90% occurring only once. Sequencing was performed on peripheral blood, taken on day 0 of AZD1222 vaccination. The receptors originated from an adult in good health.

V and J are TRBV14 and TRBJ1-4, with D unresolved. CDR1 is SGHDN, CDR2 FVKESK, per germline. V was cut by 1 base and J by 8 bases, with 11 bases left in between. The CDR3 has 14 residues. CDR3: CASSQGGPPEKLFF. The CDR3 DNA sequence: TGTGCCAGCAGCCAAGGAGGCCCTCCGGAAAAACTGTTTTTT.

The chain links TRBV10-3 to TRBJ2-7, with 8 bases aligning to TRBD1. There are 14 residues in the CDR3. Germline CDR1 and CDR2: ENHRY and SYGVKD. J gave up 7 bases and V 7 bases, and 12 bases lay outside the gene matches. The CDR3 spells CAITQDQGAREQYF. Written as DNA, the CDR3 is TGTGCCATCACCCAAGACCAGGGGGCGCGGGAGCAGTACTTC.

V and J are TRBV6-2 or TRBV6-3 and TRBJ1-4; 7 bases fit TRBD1. The CDR3 length is 14 residues. Germline CDR1 MNHEY, CDR2 SVGEGT. The V segment lost 2 bases and the J segment 8 bases; nucleotides outside the gene matches: 5. The CDR3 here is CASSYGRGNEKLFF. CDR3 DNA: TGTGCCAGCAGTTACGGCAGGGGGAACGAAAAACTGTTTTTT.

The rearrangement uses TRBV5-1 and TRBJ1-6; D remains ambiguous. Trimming left V 4 bases short and J 7 bases short, with 6 bases between. This CDR3 is built from 12 residues. The germline V gene has CDR1 SGHRS and CDR2 YFSETQ. CDR3 sequence reads: CASSEPNSPLHF. The CDR3 DNA follows: TGCGCCAGCAGCGAGCCGAATTCACCCCTCCACTTT.

This chain connects TRBV13 to TRBJ2-3, with TRBD2 matching 8 bases. The CDR3 length is 16 residues. The J segment lost 5 bases and the V segment lost 3 bases, leaving 10 bases of the junction unmatched. The germline V gene has CDR1 PRHDT and CDR2 FYEKMQ (reference sequence). CDR3 in DNA: TGTGCCAGCAGCTTCTATTACGGGGGGGCAGGAGATACGCAGTATTTT. Its protein is CASSFYYGGAGDTQYF.

The chain uses TRBV2 and TRBJ2-5; D perhaps matches TRBD2 (7 bases). CDR1 and CDR2 from the germline V gene are SNHLY and FYNNEI. V lost 2 bases, J lost 4 bases, and 17 bases lay in between. The CDR3 contains 16 residues. CDR3 protein: CASSEFIRGGRETQYF. For the CDR3, the DNA is TGTGCCAGCAGTGAATTCATCAGGGGAGGGAGAGAGACCCAGTACTTC.

This chain links TRBV2 with TRBJ2-7; 8 bases agree with TRBD2. The CDR3 runs to 14 residues. V was clipped by 6 bases and J by 3 bases; unmatched bases: 7. Germline CDR1 reads SNHLY; CDR2 reads FYNNEI. CDR3 sequence (DNA): TGTGCCAGCAGGAGACTAGCGTATCTCTACGAGCAGTACTTC. This sequence encodes CASRRLAYLYEQYF.

The V call is TRBV12-5, the J call TRBJ2-3, with 8 nucleotides matching TRBD1. The germline gives CDR1 LGHNT, CDR2 FRNRAP. The CDR3 has 16 amino acids. V was pared by 6 bases and J by 4 bases, with 12 bases of the junction left unmatched. Written as DNA, the CDR3 is TGTGCTAGTGGCCCCGGACAGGGAAGAGTTCCAGATACGCAGTATTTT. It codes for CASGPGQGRVPDTQYF.